The 21 T cell receptor beta chains below all came from one sample that was sequenced in a study of blood T cell repertoires in COVID-19. The table came from immunoSEQ multiplex PCR; TCRdb's copy has only in-frame clones and leaves some out. The data contain about 30,000 clones, 85% to 90% of them singletons. The source material was peripheral blood. All receptors come from a man aged 70-80 years with acute or convalescent COVID-19.

The rearrangement joins TRBV18 to TRBJ2-1, with 10 bases lining up with TRBD2. This CDR3 has 17 residues. J gave up 8 bases and V 3 bases, and 13 bases lay outside the gene matches. Germline V gene sequence: CDR1 KGHSH, CDR2 LQKENI. The DNA of the CDR3 is TGTGCCAGCTCACCGAGACTAGCGGGTAAACCTGGGGATGAGCAGTTCTTC. As protein: CASSPRLAGKPGDEQFF.

The count of this clone is one. The CDR3 DNA reads as TGTGCCAGCAGGGGACAGGGGGCGCGTTCTGGGGAGCTGTTTTTT. Translated: CASRGQGARSGELFF. The chain is built from TRBV6-6 and TRBJ2-2, with 12 positions matching TRBD1. The length of the CDR3 is 15 residues. Germline V lookup: CDR1 MNHNY, CDR2 SVGAGI (reference sequence). With V trimmed by 6 bases and J by 8 bases, 7 bases remained unmatched.

This clone was detected once. The CDR3 loop is CAIRPDGVGEQYF. The CDR3 DNA reads TGTGCCATCAGACCCGACGGGGTTGGCGAGCAGTACTTC. The chain joins TRBV10-3 to TRBJ2-7, with D possibly TRBD2 on 5 matching bases. This CDR3 has 13 amino acids. Between the trimmed V and J ends, which lost 6 bases and 6 bases, there was a span of 15 bases. In germline, CDR1 is ENHRY, CDR2 SYGVKD.

The gene calls are TRBV19 and TRBJ1-5; D unresolved. The CDR3 runs to 13 residues. Trimming shortened V by 5 bases and J by 4 bases, and 9 bases separated the two germline ends. The germline V gene has CDR1 LNHDA and CDR2 SQIVND (reference sequence). The CDR3 DNA reads as TGTGCCAGTAGTGTCGCGGGGAATCAGCCCCAGCATTTT. This sequence encodes CASSVAGNQPQHF. Full variable domain (outside the CDR3, taken from reference TRBV19 and TRBJ1-5): DGGITQSPKYLFRKEGQNVTLSCEQNLNHDAMYWYRQDPGQGLRLIYYSQIVNDFQKGDIAEGYSVSREKKESFPLTVTSAQKNPTAFYLCASSVAGNQPQHFGDGTRLSIL.

The V gene is TRBV11-1, the J gene TRBJ2-1; TRBD2 agrees at 7 bases. From germline, CDR1 is SGHAT and CDR2 FQDESV (reference sequence). The CDR3 is 15 residues long. Trimming at V came to 0 bases and at J to 7 bases, leaving 6 bases not matched to a gene. The DNA for the CDR3 is TGTGCCAGCAGCTTAGCGGGAGGGCCTTGGAATGAGCAGTTCTTC. This gives the protein CASSLAGGPWNEQFF. The full variable domain, with the rest looked up from reference TRBV11-1 and TRBJ2-1, is EAEVAQSPRYKITEKSQAVAFWCDPISGHATLYWYRQILGQGPELLVQFQDESVVDDSQLPKDRFSAERLKGVDSTLKIQPAELGDSAMYLCASSLAGGPWNEQFFGPGTRLTVL.

This clone was detected only once. The chain joins TRBV23-1 to TRBJ2-1; 8 bases align to TRBD1. TRBV23-1 is known as an ORF, though its function is uncertain. The CDR3 is 16 residues long. Trimming at V came to 4 bases and at J to 4 bases, leaving 9 bases not matched to a gene. DNA of the CDR3: TGCGCCAGCAGTCCCACCCTGGGACAGGTGTACAATGAGCAGTTCTTC. Translated: CASSPTLGQVYNEQFF.

The chain joins TRBV5-4 to TRBJ1-2; D gene ambiguous. The CDR3 runs 12 residues. V was trimmed by 4 bases and J by 8 bases, leaving 12 bases between them. Germline V gives CDR1 SGHNT, CDR2 YYREEE (reference sequence). CDR3 sequence: CASSGNGEGYTF. The CDR3 nucleotides are TGTGCCAGCAGCGGTAATGGTGAGGGCTACACCTTC.

The chain combines TRBV5-4 with TRBJ2-5, with a weak D call TRBD2 (5 bases). The length of the CDR3 is 14 residues. With 4 bases removed from V and 5 bases from J, the gap between germline ends came to 15 bases. Germline-derived CDR1 and CDR2 are SGHNT and YYREEE (reference sequence). This chain's CDR3 is CASSRAGDLETQYF. In DNA, the CDR3 is TGTGCCAGCAGCCGTGCCGGGGATTTGGAGACCCAGTACTTC.

The J gene is TRBJ2-1, the V gene TRBV27; TRBD1 is a possible D gene (6 bases). The V and J ends lost 1 base and 5 bases respectively, with 12 bases between them. The CDR3 has 15 amino acids. Germline V lookup: CDR1 MNHEY, CDR2 SMNVEV (reference sequence). The CDR3 bases are TGTGCCAGCAGTTTATTGAGGGACACGCACAATGAGCAGTTCTTC. Protein: CASSLLRDTHNEQFF.

The rearrangement uses TRBV19 and TRBJ1-2, with 12 bases fitting TRBD1. The CDR3 runs 16 residues. In germline, CDR1 is LNHDA, CDR2 SQIVND (reference sequence). V lost 8 bases to trimming and J lost 8 bases; unmatched junction nucleotides: 15. The CDR3 reads CASFDGTGGDPRGYTF. In DNA, the CDR3 is TGTGCCAGTTTCGACGGGACAGGGGGCGACCCTCGGGGCTACACCTTC.

V gene TRBV9 combines with J gene TRBJ1-1, with TRBD1 as a possible D gene (5 bases). Per the germline V gene, CDR1 is SGDLS and CDR2 is YYNGEE. The CDR3 runs to 14 residues. The V and J ends lost 4 bases and 5 bases respectively, with 15 bases between them. CDR3 region: CASSPRGEGTEAFF. CDR3 nucleotides: TGTGCCAGCAGCCCTAGAGGGGAGGGGACTGAAGCTTTCTTT. The whole variable domain, filled in from reference TRBV9 and TRBJ1-1, reads DSGVTQTPKHLITATGQRVTLRCSPRSGDLSVYWYQQSLDQGLQFLIQYYNGEERAKGNILERFSAQQFPDLHSELNLSSLELGDSALYFCASSPRGEGTEAFFGQGTRLTVV.

This rearrangement joins TRBV21-1 to TRBJ2-2; the table calls TRBD1, which could not be checked here. TRBV21-1 is termed a pseudogene. The CDR3 runs to 16 residues. The DNA for the CDR3 is TGTGCCAGCAGCAAAGAGCGCAGGGATTGGTCCGGGGAGCTGTTTTTT. Translation: CASSKERRDWSGELFF.

In this sample, this clone turned up once. The chain combines TRBV5-1 with TRBJ2-1; D gene ambiguous. V shed 6 bases and J shed 7 bases, with 8 bases lying between them. This CDR3 contains 11 residues. In germline, CDR1 is SGHRS, CDR2 YFSETQ. The CDR3 reads CASTSVNEQFF. The CDR3 nucleotides read TGCGCCAGCACTTCGGTGAATGAGCAGTTCTTC.

The chain has TRBV19 and TRBJ1-1, with 10 bases aligning to TRBD1. The length of the CDR3 is 18 residues. The ends lost 5 bases at V and 1 base at J; junction bases unmatched: 13. Per germline, CDR1 LNHDA and CDR2 SQIVND (reference sequence). The CDR3 DNA follows: TGTGCCAGTAGTTTGGGGACAGGGGCATCCAAAAGGAACACTGAAGCTTTCTTT. It encodes CASSLGTGASKRNTEAFF.

This clone was found once. CDR3 DNA: TGTGCCAGCAGCGTAGCGGGGGTTAATGAAAAACTGTTTTTT. Translated: CASSVAGVNEKLFF. V and J are TRBV9 and TRBJ1-4, with D perhaps matching TRBD1 (5 bases). Germline CDR1 reads SGDLS; CDR2 reads YYNGEE. V lost 0 bases to trimming and J lost 4 bases, with 7 bases between them. This CDR3 has 14 amino acids. Full variable domain (outside the CDR3, taken from reference TRBV9 and TRBJ1-4): DSGVTQTPKHLITATGQRVTLRCSPRSGDLSVYWYQQSLDQGLQFLIQYYNGEERAKGNILERFSAQQFPDLHSELNLSSLELGDSALYFCASSVAGVNEKLFFGSGTQLSVL.

The chain links TRBV6-7 to TRBJ1-2; D call uncertain. TRBV6-7 is an open reading frame whose function is uncertain. The CDR3 extends over 12 amino acids. The V end lost 4 bases, the J end lost 8 bases, and 11 bases lay between the germline ends. As DNA, the CDR3 is TGTGCCAGCAGTTCCGGACTATACGGCTACACCTTC. This encodes CASSSGLYGYTF.

This chain connects TRBV11-2 to TRBJ1-2, with D hard to call. Germline values: CDR1 SGHAT, CDR2 FQNNGV. The CDR3 has 14 residues. Trimming took 1 base from V and 2 from J, leaving 8 bases between them. CDR3 residues: CASSLGAKNYGYTF. The CDR3 DNA sequence: TGTGCCAGCAGCTTAGGGGCGAAAAACTATGGCTACACCTTC.

This rearrangement joins TRBV20-1 to TRBJ2-7; 7 bases agree with TRBD2. The germline V gene encodes CDR1 DFQATT and CDR2 SNEGSKA (reference sequence). After removal of 3 bases from V and 0 bases from J, the junction contained 14 bases not matched to a gene. This CDR3 is built from 17 residues. In DNA, the CDR3 is TGCAGTGCTAGTGGGCTAGCGGAGGTACCCTCCTCCTACGAGCAGTACTTC. Amino acid sequence: CSASGLAEVPSSYEQYF.

The chain carries TRBV4-2 and TRBJ1-2, with TRBD1 identical over 7 bases. CDR3 length equals 15 residues. Germline V gene data show CDR1 as LGHNA and CDR2 as YNFKEQ. V was clipped by 0 bases and J by 3 bases; unmatched bases: 4. Written as DNA, the CDR3 is TGTGCCAGCAGCCAAGATAGGGACAGCTACTATGGCTACACCTTC. The encoded protein is CASSQDRDSYYGYTF.

This chain links TRBV5-6 with TRBJ1-1; D possibly corresponds to TRBD1 (5 bases). Germline values: CDR1 SGHDT, CDR2 YYEEEE. V was cut by 2 bases and J by 5 bases, with 7 bases left in between. The CDR3 contains 12 residues. For the CDR3, the DNA is TGTGCCAGCAGCTTTGGGGGGACTGAAGCTTTCTTT. It translates to CASSFGGTEAFF. The full variable domain, its missing parts supplied by reference TRBV5-6 and TRBJ1-1, is DAGVTQSPTHLIKTRGQQVTLRCSPKSGHDTVSWYQQALGQGPQFIFQYYEEEERQRGNFPDRFSGHQFPNYSSELNVNALLLGDSALYLCASSFGGTEAFFGQGTRLTVV.

The chain has TRBV7-2 and TRBJ2-1; TRBD2 is a possible D gene (5 bases). V was shortened by 1 base and J by 5 bases, with 12 bases between the two germline ends. Germline V CDR1 and CDR2: SGHTA, FQGNSA. CDR3 length: 15 residues. In nucleotides, the CDR3 is TGTGCCAGCAGCTTAGTCGCGGGTTGGGACAATGAGCAGTTCTTC. Translating gives CASSLVAGWDNEQFF. The full variable domain, completed using reference TRBV7-2 and TRBJ2-1, is GAGVSQSPSNKVTEKGKDVELRCDPISGHTALYWYRQSLGQGLEFLIYFQGNSAPDKSGLPSDRFSAERTGGSVSTLTIQRTQQEDSAVYLCASSLVAGWDNEQFFGPGTRLTVL.